The T cell receptor beta chain under discussion was sequenced for a study of cytomegalovirus exposure and HLA in healthy donors. The V end was cut by 0 bases, the J end by 6 bases, with 9 bases between. Looked up from germline, CDR1 is MNHNY and CDR2 is SVGAGI (reference sequence). The CDR3 has 13 residues. Study findings and constraints: Reportedly, a later analysis found an Asian-associated ancestry cluster had fewer N-insertions than the approximately 670-donor mean. Later analysis demonstrated an association between a missense DCLRE1C variant and TCR beta V- and J-gene trimming. Sequence variants that were highly shared formed a cluster that was likely a sequencing artifact. Later analysis showed most CMV-associated TCR beta chains appearing HLA-restricted.

For this clone: Its target is not known.

The PCR employed 60 Vbeta primers together with 13 Jbeta primers. The protocol was immunoSEQ multiplex PCR, while the TCRdb copy is restricted to in-frame clones and leaves out a portion. The sample comprises more than 95,000 clones, roughly 77% of which are singletons, and almost 5% rests with the top ten. Sequences were obtained from PBMCs. The clonotype originates from a man aged 50 to 60 in good health and CMV-seropositive. The rearrangement uses TRBV6-6 and TRBJ2-7, with D maybe TRBD2 (5 bases). CDR3 residues: CASSYSRAAEQYF. The DNA for the CDR3 is TGTGCCAGCAGTTACTCGCGGGCCGCCGAGCAGTACTTC.